The following is a T cell receptor (beta chain) sequence with its context. This entry is derived from a study of blood T cell repertoires in COVID-19. Study summary: Sample material is recorded as cDNA or gDNA derived from T cells, B-cell-depleted T cells, or PBMCs.

Assay used: immunoSEQ multiplex PCR; TCRdb lists only in-frame clones, some missing. The sample holds tens of thousands of clones, approximately 77% seen once. V was trimmed by 5 bases and J by 6 bases, leaving 17 bases between them. Germline-derived CDR1 and CDR2 are SGHDN and FVKESK. The CDR3 length is 16 residues. Sequencing was performed on peripheral blood. This receptor was obtained from a human donor in a cohort sampled during active COVID-19. This chain links TRBV14 with TRBJ1-6, with a weak D call TRBD1 (5 bases). The CDR3: CASSISYGHSNSPLHF. The CDR3 DNA reads as TGTGCCAGCAGCATCTCCTACGGACACTCTAATTCACCCCTCCACTTT.